This note documents a single T cell receptor beta chain sequence. In this sample, this clonotype turned up many times. What antigen it recognizes has not been identified. Base qualities were left out, and no much larger clone turns up one base away. Patients chosen for sequencing had shown expansion of CD8+CD57+ cells by flow cytometry. Severe acquired aplastic anemia was diagnosed in all patients according to International Study of Aplastic Anemia and Agranulocytosis and Camitta criteria. No therapy had been received by the patients at the time of blood sampling. TCR repertoires of sorted CD4+ and CD8+ blood T cells from severe aplastic anemia patients and healthy subjects were deep-sequenced in the study. Patients were enrolled under clinicaltrials.gov protocols 00001620, 01623167, 00001397, 00071045, 00081523 and 00961064 in the USA. Ficoll-Paque density gradient centrifugation was used to isolate peripheral blood mononuclear cells. Before DNA was extracted, CD4+ and CD8+ T cells were sorted using either FACS or magnetic beads.

The data were obtained in a study of CD8+CD57+ T cells in acquired aplastic anemia (dated by TCRdb to 2016 to 2018). Context from the whole study: Extracted DNA from sorted CD4+ and CD8+ cells averaged 3.2 ug, ranging from roughly 0.19 to 27.4 ug. CD8+CD57+ expansion was defined as frequency above the mean frequency observed in healthy subjects.

Points the paper makes about the study in general: Although roughly 29 CD8+ CDR3 sequences were shared by patients and controls, these sequences appeared highly expressed in patients and within the immunodominant clones of patients. Patients and healthy controls showed no significant difference in CD8+ Simpson's diversity (P=0.060).

Genomic DNA served as template for TCR beta VDJ combination and CDR3 sequence profiling. TCR repertoire sequencing was run on an Illumina HiSeq 2000. The paper's processing steps were these. Repertoire assessment relied on Simpson's diversity index, CDR3 size and DJ length profiles, and TRBV/TRBJ rearrangement plots. The most abundant DNA sequence in the deep sequencing data was defined as the immunodominant clone. CDR3 amino acid sequences were screened for sharing across subjects and compared with published repertoires and the VDJdb database. TCRdb ran its own pipeline on the public reads, namely fastp trimming at Q25 and MiXCR clone calling, and kept in-frame beta chains. Duplicate CDR3 protein sequences are folded into a single record with the most common DNA and genes. The V and J calls come from TCRdb's annotation, not from the publication. This sample has approximately 190,000 distinct CDR3 sequences in its table, and around half of those were observed once. In total, the top ten clones hold around 9.7% of the sample.

CDR1 and CDR2 were assigned from the germline V gene (reference sequence) as DFQATT and SNEGSKA. There are 13 amino acids in the CDR3, from cysteine to phenylalanine inclusive. The sequence is cut down to CDR3 DNA, 39 bases in frame from base 1. V was cut back by 5 bases and J by 5 bases, leaving a gap of 15 bases between them. Sequenced sample: sorted CD4+, CD8+, or CD8+CD57+ T cells (not recorded which) from PBMCs. The clonotype comes from a human donor with aplastic anemia. This chain joins TRBV20-1 to TRBJ1-2; the D gene lacks a confident call. The CDR3 protein is CSAPPVAGYGYTF. The DNA is as follows: TGCAGTGCTCCCCCGGTGGCGGGTTATGGCTACACCTTC.